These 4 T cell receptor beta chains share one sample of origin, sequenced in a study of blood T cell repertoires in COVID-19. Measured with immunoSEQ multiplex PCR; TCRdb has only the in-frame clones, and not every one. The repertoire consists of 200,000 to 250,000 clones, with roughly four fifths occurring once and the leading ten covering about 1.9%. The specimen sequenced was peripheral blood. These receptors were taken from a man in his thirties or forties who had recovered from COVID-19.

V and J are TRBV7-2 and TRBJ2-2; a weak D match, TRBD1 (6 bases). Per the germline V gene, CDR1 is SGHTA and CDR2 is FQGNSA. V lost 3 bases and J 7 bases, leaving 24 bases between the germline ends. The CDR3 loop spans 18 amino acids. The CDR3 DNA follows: TGTGCCAGCAGCTTCGGGTACTATTTACAGGGCTCTGGCGGGGAGCTGTTTTTT. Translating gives CASSFGYYLQGSGGELFF.

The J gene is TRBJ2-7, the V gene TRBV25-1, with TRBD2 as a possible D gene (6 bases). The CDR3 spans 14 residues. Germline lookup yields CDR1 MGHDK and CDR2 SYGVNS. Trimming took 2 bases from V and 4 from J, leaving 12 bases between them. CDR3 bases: TGTGCCAGCAGTGAACCGGGAGCGCCGTACGAGCAGTACTTC. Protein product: CASSEPGAPYEQYF.

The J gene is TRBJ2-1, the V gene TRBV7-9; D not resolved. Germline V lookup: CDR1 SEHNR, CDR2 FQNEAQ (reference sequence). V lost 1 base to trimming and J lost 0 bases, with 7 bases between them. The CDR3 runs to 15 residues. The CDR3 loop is CASSLVVSSYNEQFF. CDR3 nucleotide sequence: TGTGCCAGCAGCTTAGTGGTTAGCTCCTACAATGAGCAGTTCTTC.

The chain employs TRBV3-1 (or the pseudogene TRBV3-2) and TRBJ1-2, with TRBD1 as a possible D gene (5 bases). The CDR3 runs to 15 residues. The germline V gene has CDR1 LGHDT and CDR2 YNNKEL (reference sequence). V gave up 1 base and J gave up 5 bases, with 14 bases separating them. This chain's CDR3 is CASSQVGGRNYGYTF. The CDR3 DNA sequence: TGTGCCAGCAGCCAAGTCGGGGGAAGGAATTATGGCTACACCTTC.